This passage covers 12 T cell receptor beta chains from one sample sequenced in a study of blood T cell repertoires in COVID-19. TCRdb's copy holds only in-frame clones and misses some; the assay was immunoSEQ multiplex PCR. Of approximately 90,000 clones listed, around 84% are singletons. Source material: peripheral blood. The receptors were sampled from an elderly man with acute or convalescent COVID-19.

The chain joins TRBV7-2 to TRBJ2-7; 7 positions match TRBD1. CDR3 length equals 15 residues. Germline V CDR1 and CDR2: SGHTA, FQGNSA. With 3 bases clipped from V and 2 bases from J, the junction kept 7 bases outside the gene matches. The CDR3 nucleotides read TGTGCCAGCAGCTTTACAGGGGCTCTCGCCTACGAGCAGTACTTC. Translation gives CASSFTGALAYEQYF. Filled out from reference TRBV7-2 and TRBJ2-7, the complete variable domain reads GAGVSQSPSNKVTEKGKDVELRCDPISGHTALYWYRQSLGQGLEFLIYFQGNSAPDKSGLPSDRFSAERTGGSVSTLTIQRTQQEDSAVYLCASSFTGALAYEQYFGPGTRLTVT.

The rearrangement uses TRBV27 and TRBJ2-7, with 7 bases aligning to TRBD2. The CDR3 is 18 residues long. CDR1 is MNHEY, CDR2 SMNVEV, per germline (reference sequence). Losses at the gene ends were 6 bases for V and 3 bases for J; bases not matched to a gene: 20. CDR3 bases: TGTGCCAGCAGATCCGGGGGGACTGCCCTAAACTTTTTCTACGAGCAGTACTTC. It translates to CASRSGGTALNFFYEQYF.

The chain has TRBV15 and TRBJ2-3, with 10 bases lining up with TRBD2. The V gene end was trimmed by 0 bases and the J gene end by 3 bases; junction bases not matched to a gene: 9. CDR1 LNHNV and CDR2 YYDKDF come from the germline V gene (reference sequence). The length of the CDR3 is 18 residues. CDR3 sequence reads: CATSRDGASGRGTDTQYF. CDR3 DNA sequence: TGTGCCACCAGCAGAGATGGGGCTAGCGGGAGAGGAACAGATACGCAGTATTTT.

The chain links TRBV10-1 to TRBJ1-6, with TRBD1 identical over 12 bases. This CDR3 spans 20 amino acids. V was pared by 10 bases and J by 6 bases, with 22 bases of the junction left unmatched. The germline V gene encodes CDR1 WNHNN and CDR2 SYGVQD (reference sequence). CDR3 in DNA: TGCGCCAAAAATAAACCGGGACAGGGGGCGAATTGGGTAGGTAATTCACCCCTCCACTTT. Its translation is CAKNKPGQGANWVGNSPLHF.

This sequence joins TRBV5-1 and TRBJ2-4, with TRBD2 matching over 11 bases. Germline V gene data show CDR1 as SGHRS and CDR2 as YFSETQ. CDR3 size: 17 residues. The V segment lost 0 bases and the J segment 8 bases; nucleotides outside the gene matches: 10. This chain's CDR3 is CASSLGTSGSMGDIQYF. CDR3 DNA: TGCGCCAGCAGCTTGGGTACTAGCGGGAGTATGGGTGACATTCAGTACTTC.

DNA of the CDR3: TGTGCCACCAGTGATCCCAGGGGCGGGAACACTGAAGCTTTCTTT. Protein: CATSDPRGGNTEAFF. The chain uses TRBV24-1 and TRBJ1-1, with D possibly TRBD1 on 6 matching bases. Per germline, CDR1 KGHDR and CDR2 SFDVKD. The length of the CDR3 is 15 residues. The V and J ends lost 3 bases and 1 base respectively, with 11 bases between them.

Only a few counts were recorded for this clone. This chain uses TRBV28 with TRBJ2-5; 11 nucleotides match TRBD1. The CDR3 length is 19 residues. Germline CDR1 MDHEN, CDR2 SYDVKM. J lost 7 bases, V lost 7 bases, and 23 bases had no gene match. CDR3 residues: CASTLRDRGKVDHPGTQYF. CDR3 in DNA: TGTGCCAGCACCCTTCGGGACAGGGGGAAGGTGGACCATCCCGGGACCCAGTACTTC.

Judged by abundance, this clone is medium-sized. The chain joins TRBV11-2 to TRBJ2-3; 11 nucleotides match TRBD2. Germline trimming cut 5 bases from V and 1 base from J; bases unmatched to any gene: 5. Germline CDR1 reads SGHAT; CDR2 reads FQNNGV. This CDR3 has 16 amino acids. The CDR3 nucleotides read TGTGCCAGCAGCCTAGCGGGAGGTAGCGGCACAGATACGCAGTATTTT. Translation gives CASSLAGGSGTDTQYF. The whole variable domain, remainder taken from reference TRBV11-2 and TRBJ2-3, is EAGVAQSPRYKIIEKRQSVAFWCNPISGHATLYWYQQILGQGPKLLIQFQNNGVVDDSQLPKDRFSAERLKGVDSTLKIQPAKLEDSAVYLCASSLAGGSGTDTQYFGPGTRLTVL.

J is TRBJ1-5 and V is TRBV27, with TRBD1 matching 7 bases. The V segment lost 1 base and the J segment 7 bases; nucleotides outside the gene matches: 13. The CDR3 extends over 17 amino acids. The germline V gene has CDR1 MNHEY and CDR2 SMNVEV (reference sequence). In DNA form, the CDR3 reads TGTGCCAGCAGTTTATGGTCCGTACAGGGGAAAGGACAGCCCCAGCATTTT. It specifies CASSLWSVQGKGQPQHF.

The chain carries TRBV4-3 and TRBJ2-7, with TRBD2 matching over 7 bases. Germline loops: CDR1 LGHNA, CDR2 YSLEER. CDR3 length: 17 amino acids. J gave up 0 bases and V 4 bases, and 12 bases lay outside the gene matches. The CDR3 sequence: CASSRNLAGASSYEQYF. DNA for the CDR3: TGCGCCAGCAGCCGCAACTTAGCGGGCGCTAGCTCCTACGAGCAGTACTTC.

The CDR3 here is CASSLDRDEQYF. For the CDR3, the DNA is TGTGCCAGCAGTTTGGACAGGGACGAGCAGTACTTC. The genes are TRBV12-3 or TRBV12-4 and TRBJ2-7; 8 bases align to TRBD1. The CDR3 extends over 12 amino acids. Trimming at V came to 3 bases and at J to 5 bases, leaving 0 bases not matched to a gene.

The chain links TRBV19 to TRBJ2-3; tentatively, D is TRBD2 (5 bases). The CDR3 loop spans 14 amino acids. V was pared by 3 bases and J by 2 bases, with 9 bases between. From germline, CDR1 is LNHDA and CDR2 SQIVND (reference sequence). The CDR3 DNA reads as TGTGCCAGTAGTATTCGGGGAAACACAGATACGCAGTATTTT. Translation gives CASSIRGNTDTQYF.